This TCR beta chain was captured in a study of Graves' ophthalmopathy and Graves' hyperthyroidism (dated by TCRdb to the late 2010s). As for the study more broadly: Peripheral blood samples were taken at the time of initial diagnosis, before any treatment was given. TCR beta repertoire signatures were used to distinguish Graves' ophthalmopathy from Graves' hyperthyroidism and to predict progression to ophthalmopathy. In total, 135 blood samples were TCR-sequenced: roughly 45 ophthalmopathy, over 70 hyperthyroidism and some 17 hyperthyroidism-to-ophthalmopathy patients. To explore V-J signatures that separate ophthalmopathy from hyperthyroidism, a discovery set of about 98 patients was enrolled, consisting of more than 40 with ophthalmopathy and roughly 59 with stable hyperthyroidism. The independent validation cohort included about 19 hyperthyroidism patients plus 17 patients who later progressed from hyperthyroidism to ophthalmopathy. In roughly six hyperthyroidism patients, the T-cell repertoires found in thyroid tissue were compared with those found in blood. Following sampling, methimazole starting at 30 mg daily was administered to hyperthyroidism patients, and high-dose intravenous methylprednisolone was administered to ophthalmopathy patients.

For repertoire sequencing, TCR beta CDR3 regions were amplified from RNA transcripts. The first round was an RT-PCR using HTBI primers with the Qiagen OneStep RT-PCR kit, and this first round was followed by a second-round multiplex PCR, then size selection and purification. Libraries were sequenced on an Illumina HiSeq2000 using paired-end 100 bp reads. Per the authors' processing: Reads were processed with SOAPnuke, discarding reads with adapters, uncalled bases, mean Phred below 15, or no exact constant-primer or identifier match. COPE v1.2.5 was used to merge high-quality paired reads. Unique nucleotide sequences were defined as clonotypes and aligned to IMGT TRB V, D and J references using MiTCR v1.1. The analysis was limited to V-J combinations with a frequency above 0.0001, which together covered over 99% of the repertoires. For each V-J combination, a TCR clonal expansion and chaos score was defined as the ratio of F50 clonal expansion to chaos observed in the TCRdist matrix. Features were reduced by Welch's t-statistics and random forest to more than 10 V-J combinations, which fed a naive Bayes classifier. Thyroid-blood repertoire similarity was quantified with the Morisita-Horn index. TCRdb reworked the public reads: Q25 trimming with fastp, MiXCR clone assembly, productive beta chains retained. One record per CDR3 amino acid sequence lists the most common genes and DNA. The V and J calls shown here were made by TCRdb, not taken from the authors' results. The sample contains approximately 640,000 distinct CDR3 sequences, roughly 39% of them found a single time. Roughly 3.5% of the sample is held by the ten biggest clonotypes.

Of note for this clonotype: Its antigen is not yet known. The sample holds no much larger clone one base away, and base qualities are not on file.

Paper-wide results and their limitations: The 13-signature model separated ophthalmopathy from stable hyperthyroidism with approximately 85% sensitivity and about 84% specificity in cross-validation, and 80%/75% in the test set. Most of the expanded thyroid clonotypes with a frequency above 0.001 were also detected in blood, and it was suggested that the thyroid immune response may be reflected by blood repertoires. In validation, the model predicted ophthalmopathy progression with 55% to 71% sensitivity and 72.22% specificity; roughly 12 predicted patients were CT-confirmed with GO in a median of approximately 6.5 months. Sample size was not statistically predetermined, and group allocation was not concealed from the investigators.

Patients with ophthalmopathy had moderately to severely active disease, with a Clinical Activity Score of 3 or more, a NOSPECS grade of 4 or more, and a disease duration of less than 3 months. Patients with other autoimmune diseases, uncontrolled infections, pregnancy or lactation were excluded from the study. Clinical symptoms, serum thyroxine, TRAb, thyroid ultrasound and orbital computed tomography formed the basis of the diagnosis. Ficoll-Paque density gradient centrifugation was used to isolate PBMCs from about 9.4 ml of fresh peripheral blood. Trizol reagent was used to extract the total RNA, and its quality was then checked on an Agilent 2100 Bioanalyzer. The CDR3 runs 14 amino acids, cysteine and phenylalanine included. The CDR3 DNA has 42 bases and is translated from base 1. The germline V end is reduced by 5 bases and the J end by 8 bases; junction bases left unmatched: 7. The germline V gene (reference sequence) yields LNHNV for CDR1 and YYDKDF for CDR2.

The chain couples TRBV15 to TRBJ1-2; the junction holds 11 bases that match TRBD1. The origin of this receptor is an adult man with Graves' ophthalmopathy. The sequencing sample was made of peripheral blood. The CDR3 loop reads CATSAGQGVWGYTF. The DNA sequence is TGTGCCACCAGCGCGGGACAGGGGGTTTGGGGCTACACCTTC.